The 7 T cell receptor beta chains below all came from one sample that was sequenced in a study of memory CD4+ T cells and cytomegalovirus serostatus. Here immunoSEQ multiplex PCR was the method, and the copy in TCRdb shows in-frame clones only, minus some. The sample carries 40,000 to 45,000 clones, roughly 77% recorded once. The sort gate was single viable CD3+CD4+CD8-CD45RO+ cells for memory CD4+ T cells. The sample consisted of memory CD4+ T cells from blood. Receptors originate from an adult in good health and CMV-seronegative.

The genes are TRBV5-3 and TRBJ2-3; the D is unclear. TRBV5-3 counts as an open reading frame of uncertain function. V was pared by 6 bases and J by 10 bases, with 6 bases between. The CDR3 is 9 amino acids. This chain's CDR3 is CARMGAQYF. The CDR3 region has the DNA TGTGCCAGAATGGGTGCGCAGTATTTT.

This clone was found a few times. The J gene is TRBJ2-1, the V gene TRBV14; TRBD1 matches at 7 bases. Germline V gene lookup returns CDR1 SGHDN and CDR2 FVKESK. V lost 1 base, J lost 3 bases, and 6 bases stayed unmatched. CDR3 size: 16 residues. The CDR3: CASSQGGTAGYNEQFF. The CDR3 DNA follows: TGTGCCAGCAGCCAAGGTGGGACAGCTGGCTACAATGAGCAGTTCTTC. Looking up the rest from reference TRBV14 and TRBJ2-1 gives the full variable domain: EAGVTQFPSHSVIEKGQTVTLRCDPISGHDNLYWYRRVMGKEIKFLLHFVKESKQDESGMPNNRFLAERTGGTYSTLKVQPAELEDSGVYFCASSQGGTAGYNEQFFGPGTRLTVL.

The CDR3 DNA sequence: TGTGCCTGGAGTGTGAAAATCCATACCGGGGAGCTGTTTTTT. Translating gives CAWSVKIHTGELFF. The chain carries TRBV30 and TRBJ2-2; D is undetermined. Trimming took off 0 bases at V and 5 bases at J, with 10 bases between the two ends. CDR3 length: 14 residues. Per the germline V gene, CDR1 is GTSNPN and CDR2 is SVGIG (reference sequence).

The V call is TRBV7-2, the J call TRBJ2-7; D is possibly TRBD1 (7 bases). The V gene lost 7 bases and the J gene lost 1 base, with 14 bases spanning the gap. This CDR3 comprises 14 residues. The germline gives CDR1 SGHTA, CDR2 FQGNSA. CDR3 loop: CASTSRGVSYEQYF. In DNA form, the CDR3 reads TGTGCCAGCACCTCCAGGGGGGTGTCCTACGAGCAGTACTTC.

This clone appeared a single time. The chain carries TRBV28 and TRBJ1-1; 7 bases align to TRBD1. The CDR3 is 15 amino acids. Trimming at V came to 7 bases and at J to 2 bases, leaving 10 bases not matched to a gene. The germline V gene encodes CDR1 MDHEN and CDR2 SYDVKM. In nucleotides, the CDR3 is TGTGCCAGCAAGTCGACCGGGACAGAAAACACTGAAGCTTTCTTT. This sequence encodes CASKSTGTENTEAFF.

This sequence joins TRBV30 and TRBJ1-2; 9 bases are a match to TRBD1. The CDR3 is 14 amino acids. The trim removed 2 bases at V and 7 bases at J, leaving 8 bases unmatched. Germline V CDR1 and CDR2: GTSNPN, SVGIG (reference sequence). The CDR3, as DNA: TGTGCCTGGAGTCGAGTCGACAGGGGGGGTGGCTACACCTTC. Translating it yields CAWSRVDRGGGYTF. The complete variable domain, with remaining parts taken from reference TRBV30 and TRBJ1-2, reads SQTIHQWPATLVQPVGSPLSLECTVEGTSNPNLYWYRQAAGRGLQLLFYSVGIGQISSEVPQNLSASRPQDRQFILSSKKLLLSDSGFYLCAWSRVDRGGGYTFGSGTRLTVV.

The J gene is TRBJ2-2, the V gene TRBV5-4; D gene unclear. Trimming pared 1 base from V and 5 bases from J, leaving 12 bases between. The CDR3 contains 15 residues. Germline assignment: CDR1 SGHNT and CDR2 YYREEE (reference sequence). DNA of the CDR3: TGTGCCAGCAGCTTGAGTCAGCAGAAAACCGGGGAGCTGTTTTTT. Its translation is CASSLSQQKTGELFF.